The clone carrying this TCR beta chain was seen a few times. Some clones are missing from TCRdb's copy, which holds only in-frame ones; the method was immunoSEQ multiplex PCR. The data show 300,000 or so clones, 70% to 90% seen once. This sample was taken from a study of blood T cell repertoires in COVID-19. Losses at the gene ends were 3 bases for V and 4 bases for J; bases not matched to a gene: 8. Germline V gives CDR1 SGHTA, CDR2 FQGNSA. This CDR3 has 17 amino acids. Sequences were obtained from peripheral blood. The chain employs TRBV7-2 and TRBJ2-3; TRBD2 matches at 12 bases. The receptor comes from a woman in her thirties who had recovered from COVID-19. DNA of the CDR3: TGTGCCAGCAGCTTCGGACTAGCGGGGTTTGGACCAGATACGCAGTATTTT. It translates to CASSFGLAGFGPDTQYF.